This T cell receptor beta chain comes out of a study of shared T cell receptors in the human thymus. TCRdb's copy holds only in-frame clones and misses some; the assay was immunoSEQ multiplex PCR. Here the sample spans hundreds of thousands of clones, about 80% being singletons. This CDR3 region has 15 residues. The V end lost 0 bases, the J end lost 11 bases, and 17 bases lay between the germline ends. From germline, CDR1 is MNHNS and CDR2 SASEGT. A further study also used this sample, focusing on human thymus T cells.

The sequenced sample consisted of thymocytes. The genes are TRBV6-1 and TRBJ1-5; no clear D. This TCR derives from a boy under two years old with a congenital heart defect. The DNA for the CDR3 is TGTGCCAGCAGTGAAGCTGGAGGAGACTTTGGGACCCAGCATTTT. Translation gives CASSEAGGDFGTQHF.